Following are 8 T cell receptor beta chains from one sample sequenced in a study of early T cells in non-severe SARS-CoV-2 infection. TCRdb recomputed calls from the 5' RACE reads with MiXCR, one row per CDR3 protein. The data contain approximately 56,000 distinct CDR3 sequences, 10% of them seen just once; the ten biggest clones take up around 6.3%. Sequences were obtained from whole blood. The receptors were gathered from an adult who was a healthcare worker with PCR-confirmed SARS-CoV-2 infection or an uninfected control (not recorded which).

This clonotype came up many times. V and J are TRBV12-3 or TRBV12-4 and TRBJ1-2; D not resolved. The CDR3 is 13 amino acids. Trimming removed 3 bases from V and 8 bases from J, with 13 bases in between. For the CDR3, the DNA is TGTGCCAGCAGTTTCTACGGTGGAGGCGGCTACACCTTC. Translating gives CASSFYGGGGYTF.

The chain joins TRBV4-3 to TRBJ2-2, with TRBD2 matching 9 bases. This CDR3 is 15 amino acids long. Per germline, CDR1 LGHNA and CDR2 YSLEER. The trim removed 4 bases at V and 9 bases at J, leaving 9 bases unmatched. The CDR3 is CASSPRLAEHRELFF. Here the CDR3 DNA reads TGCGCCAGCAGCCCCCGACTAGCGGAGCACCGGGAGCTGTTTTTT.

V gene TRBV6-2 or TRBV6-3 combines with J gene TRBJ1-2; D unclear. Germline V gene lookup returns CDR1 MNHEY and CDR2 SVGEGT. Deletions cut 0 bases from V and 7 bases from J, with 6 bases between. CDR3 length: 12 amino acids. The CDR3 loop reads CASSYSSSGYTF. The CDR3, as DNA: TGTGCCAGCAGTTACTCGTCCTCTGGCTACACCTTC.

A few counts support this clonotype. Here the CDR3 reads CASATDSYTDTQYF. DNA for the CDR3: TGTGCCAGTGCCACTGACAGTTACACAGATACGCAGTATTTT. The rearrangement links TRBV6-1 to TRBJ2-3; D perhaps matches TRBD1 (5 bases). The germline V gene encodes CDR1 MNHNS and CDR2 SASEGT. Trimming left V 9 bases short and J 2 bases short, with 15 bases between. The CDR3 sequence is 14 residues long.

The chain employs TRBV7-6 and TRBJ2-1, with D perhaps TRBD1 (6 bases). The V end lost 5 bases, the J end lost 5 bases, and 19 bases lay between the germline ends. The CDR3 is 16 residues long. CDR1 and CDR2 from the germline V gene are SGHVS and FNYEAQ. The CDR3 DNA is TGTGCCAGCAGCACTACCCAGGGGCGCACCCACAATGAGCAGTTCTTC. Its translation is CASSTTQGRTHNEQFF.

The J gene is TRBJ2-3, the V gene TRBV18, with a weak D call TRBD2 (5 bases). V lost 3 bases to trimming and J lost 2 bases, with 18 bases between them. Germline CDR1 KGHSH, CDR2 LQKENI. The CDR3 contains 17 residues. CDR3 sequence (DNA): TGTGCCAGCTCACCCCCGCTGGCAAGCGGTAACACAGATACGCAGTATTTT. Translated: CASSPPLASGNTDTQYF.

At least ten counts were recorded for this clonotype. This chain joins TRBV20-1 and TRBJ2-7, with D uncertain. This CDR3 contains 12 residues. Germline V gene data show CDR1 as DFQATT and CDR2 as SNEGSKA (reference sequence). V was cut by 4 bases and J by 5 bases, with 12 bases left in between. The DNA for the CDR3 is TGCAGTGCTACCCAAGCCGGAGACGAGCAGTACTTC. It codes for CSATQAGDEQYF.

This clonotype was counted ten times or more. The rearrangement uses TRBV20-1 and TRBJ2-5, with D tentatively TRBD1 or TRBD2 (5 bases each). CDR1 and CDR2 from the germline V gene are DFQATT and SNEGSKA (reference sequence). This CDR3 spans 13 amino acids. V lost 1 base and J lost 3, with 9 bases in between. CDR3 coding DNA: TGCAGTGCTAGAGGGGACCTGAAAGAGACCCAGTACTTC. Its translation: CSARGDLKETQYF.